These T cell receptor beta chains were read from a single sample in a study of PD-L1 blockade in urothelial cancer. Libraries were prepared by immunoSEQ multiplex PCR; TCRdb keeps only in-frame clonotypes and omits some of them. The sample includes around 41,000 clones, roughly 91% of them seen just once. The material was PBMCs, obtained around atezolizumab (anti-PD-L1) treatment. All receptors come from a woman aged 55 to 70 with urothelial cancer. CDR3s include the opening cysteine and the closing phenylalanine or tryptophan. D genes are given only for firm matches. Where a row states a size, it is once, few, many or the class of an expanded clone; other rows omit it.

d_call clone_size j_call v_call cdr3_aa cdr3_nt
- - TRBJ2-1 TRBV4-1 CASSLPTSGDEQFF TGCGCCAGCAGCCTACCGACTAGTGGGGATGAGCAGTTCTTC
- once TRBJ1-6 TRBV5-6 CASSSRERGRFYNSPLHF TGTGCCAGCAGCTCCAGGGAACGCGGCAGGTTCTATAATTCACCCCTCCACTTT
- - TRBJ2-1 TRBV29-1 CSVVGRNSYNEQFF TGCAGCGTTGTGGGGCGGAACTCCTACAATGAGCAGTTCTTC
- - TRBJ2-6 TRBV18 CASSPRGGSSGANVLTF TGTGCCAGCTCACCCCGAGGGGGTAGCTCTGGGGCCAACGTCCTGACTTTC
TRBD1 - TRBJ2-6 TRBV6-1 CASNRGPSGANVLTF TGTGCCAGCAACAGGGGGCCCTCTGGGGCCAACGTCCTGACTTTC
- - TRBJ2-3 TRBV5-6 CASSLASDTQYF TGTGCCAGCAGCCTGGCTTCGGATACGCAGTATTTT
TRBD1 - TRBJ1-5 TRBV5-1 CASSFSPGQGTNQPQHF TGCGCCAGCAGCTTTTCCCCGGGACAGGGGACCAATCAGCCCCAGCATTTT
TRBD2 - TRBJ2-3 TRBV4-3 CASSQELADSTDTQYF TGCGCCAGCAGCCAAGAGCTAGCGGATAGCACAGATACGCAGTATTTT
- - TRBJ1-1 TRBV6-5 CASRSPRYSTEAFF TGTGCCAGCAGATCTCCTAGGTATAGCACTGAAGCTTTCTTT
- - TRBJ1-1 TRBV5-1 CASSPRVSNTEAFF TGCGCCAGCAGCCCCAGGGTTTCGAACACTGAAGCTTTCTTT
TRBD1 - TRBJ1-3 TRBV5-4 CASSWGTGGGDGNTIYF TGTGCCAGCAGCTGGGGCACAGGGGGCGGGGATGGAAACACCATATATTTT
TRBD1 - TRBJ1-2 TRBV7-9 CASSDDRGFGIYGYTF TGTGCCAGCAGCGACGACAGGGGGTTTGGGATCTATGGCTACACCTTC
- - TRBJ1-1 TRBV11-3 CASSVDQANTEAFF TGTGCCAGCAGTGTAGATCAGGCGAACACTGAAGCTTTCTTT
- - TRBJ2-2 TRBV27 CASSLLAHTGELFF TGTGCCAGCAGTTTACTAGCCCACACCGGGGAGCTGTTTTTT
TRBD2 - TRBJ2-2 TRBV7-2 CASSLRGGGELFF TGTGCCAGCAGCTTACGGGGGGGCGGGGAGCTGTTTTTT
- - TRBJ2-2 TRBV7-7 CASSLSGVDTGELFF TGTGCCAGCAGCTTATCAGGGGTCGACACCGGGGAGCTGTTTTTT
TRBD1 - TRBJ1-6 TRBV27 CASSIEQGRWSSPLHF TGTGCCAGCAGTATAGAACAGGGGCGCTGGAGTTCACCCCTCCACTTT
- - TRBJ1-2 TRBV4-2 CASSLNRAPVGYTF TGTGCCAGCAGCCTCAACAGGGCCCCTGTGGGCTACACCTTC
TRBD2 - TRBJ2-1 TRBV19 CASSIWEGSVNEQFF TGTGCCAGTAGTATTTGGGAGGGGTCGGTGAATGAGCAGTTCTTC
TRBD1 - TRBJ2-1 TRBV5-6 CASSLTDRGNEQFF TGTGCCAGCAGCTTGACGGACAGGGGCAATGAGCAGTTCTTC
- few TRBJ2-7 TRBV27 CASSFQIAYEQYF TGTGCCAGCAGTTTCCAGATCGCCTACGAGCAGTACTTC
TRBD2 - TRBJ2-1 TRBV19 CASTHAGTRAYNEQFF TGTGCCAGTACTCACGCGGGGACTAGAGCCTACAATGAGCAGTTCTTC
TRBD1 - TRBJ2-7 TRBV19 CASSRDREYEQYF TGTGCCAGTAGTAGAGACAGGGAATACGAGCAGTACTTC
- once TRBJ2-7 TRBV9 CASSVERSQGEQYF TGTGCCAGCAGCGTGGAGAGGTCCCAGGGAGAGCAGTACTTC
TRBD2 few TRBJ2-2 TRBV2 CASRRTSGGHTGELFF TGTGCCAGCAGGAGGACTAGCGGGGGACACACCGGGGAGCTGTTTTTT
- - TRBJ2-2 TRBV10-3 CAIRALDTGELFF TGTGCCATCAGGGCCCTAGACACCGGGGAGCTGTTTTTT
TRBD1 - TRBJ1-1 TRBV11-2 CASSIGTGGWATEAFF TGTGCCAGCAGCATTGGGACAGGGGGCTGGGCCACTGAAGCTTTCTTT
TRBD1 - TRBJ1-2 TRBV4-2 CASSPGTGRDGYTF TGTGCCAGCAGCCCCGGGACAGGGCGAGATGGCTACACCTTC
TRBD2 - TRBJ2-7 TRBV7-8 CASSLLASGGAYEQYF TGTGCCAGCAGCTTACTCGCGAGCGGGGGGGCCTACGAGCAGTACTTC
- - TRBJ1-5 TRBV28 CASSLRGPNQPQHF TGTGCCAGCAGTTTGAGAGGGCCCAATCAGCCCCAGCATTTT
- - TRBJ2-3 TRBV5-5 CASSLGTGEDTQYF TGTGCCAGCAGCTTGGGAACGGGAGAAGATACGCAGTATTTT
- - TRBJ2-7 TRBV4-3 CASSLWTEGYEQYF TGCGCCAGCAGCCTATGGACGGAGGGCTACGAGCAGTACTTC
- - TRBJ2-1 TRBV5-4 CASDVGAGSYNEQFF TGTGCCAGCGATGTGGGGGCAGGGTCCTACAATGAGCAGTTCTTC
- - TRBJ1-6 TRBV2 CASSEAQGVLSPLHF TGTGCCAGCAGTGAAGCGCAGGGTGTGCTGTCACCCCTCCACTTT
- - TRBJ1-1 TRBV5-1 CASSGGWASDPEAFF TGCGCCAGCAGCGGTGGGTGGGCATCTGACCCTGAAGCTTTCTTT
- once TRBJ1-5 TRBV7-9 CASSLVAAEQGQPQHF TGTGCCAGCAGCTTAGTAGCGGCAGAGCAAGGTCAGCCCCAGCATTTT
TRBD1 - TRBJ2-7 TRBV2 CASGTESYEQYF TGTGCCAGCGGGACAGAGTCCTACGAGCAGTACTTC
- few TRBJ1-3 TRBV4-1 CASSSQGRESLSSGNTIYF TGCGCCAGCAGTAGCCAAGGCAGGGAATCGCTCAGCTCTGGAAACACCATATATTTT
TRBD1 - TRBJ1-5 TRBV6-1 CASSEARDRWPQHF TGTGCCAGCAGTGAAGCGAGGGACAGGTGGCCCCAGCATTTT
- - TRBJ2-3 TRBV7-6 CASSLGGDTTDTQYF TGTGCCAGCAGCTTAGGGGGGGATACGACAGATACGCAGTATTTT
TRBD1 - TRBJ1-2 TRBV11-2 CASRAYQGAGDYGYTF TGTGCCAGCAGAGCTTACCAGGGGGCTGGGGACTATGGCTACACCTTC
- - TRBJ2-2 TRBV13 CASSTSRGGELFF TGTGCCAGCAGCACCAGTCGGGGCGGGGAGCTGTTTTTT
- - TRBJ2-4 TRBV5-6 CASSLFGGYNIQYF TGTGCCAGCAGCTTGTTTGGGGGGTATAACATTCAGTACTTC
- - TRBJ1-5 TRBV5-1 CASSLEDGGTAQHF TGCGCCAGCAGCTTGGAAGACGGGGGTACGGCCCAGCATTTT
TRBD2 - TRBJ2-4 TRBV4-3 CASSQESSASGRVGAKNIQYF TGCGCCAGCAGCCAAGAGTCGAGTGCTAGCGGGAGGGTTGGGGCCAAAAACATTCAGTACTTC
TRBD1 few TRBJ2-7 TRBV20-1 CAPRGLREQYF TGTGCCCCCAGGGGGCTGAGAGAGCAGTACTTC
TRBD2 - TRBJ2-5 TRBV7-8 CASSLGLAGGWETQYF TGTGCCAGCAGCTTAGGGCTAGCGGGAGGCTGGGAGACCCAGTACTTC
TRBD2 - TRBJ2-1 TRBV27 CASTNFPWASGSGNEQFF TGTGCCAGCACCAATTTCCCTTGGGCTAGCGGGAGTGGCAATGAGCAGTTCTTC